This T cell receptor beta chain derives from a study of post-analysis software for immune sequencing data. Study-wide context: Relapsing-remitting, secondary progressive and progressive-relapsing multiple sclerosis were all included among the disease courses.

This clonotype occurred a few times. Its specificity is not known. General study results and limits: Patients used roughly five TRBV segments, including TRBV5-6, TRBV5-1 and TRBV20-1, more often than controls. Samples prepared in the same batch strongly co-clustered by F measure. In multiple sclerosis, normalized Chao1 diversity was significantly below that of controls.

J lost 4 bases, V lost 0 bases, and 4 bases had no gene match. Per germline, CDR1 SGHRS and CDR2 YFSETQ. This CDR3 is built from 16 residues. Incorporated into the TCR beta cDNA libraries were unique molecular identifiers, which served to reduce PCR and sequencing biases. The authors obtained roughly 0.5 million cDNA molecules from approximately 1 to 10 million T cells. MiXCR, run by TCRdb on the PCR reads, gives a single entry per CDR3 protein. There are about 820,000 distinct CDR3 sequences in the sample; approximately 53% occur only once, and approximately 4.3% lies in the top ten. The specimen sequenced was blood. The rearrangement links TRBV5-1 to TRBJ2-1; 10 nucleotides align to TRBD2. The source is a girl between 10 and 17 years old with multiple sclerosis. The CDR3 loop is CASSLGSSGSYNEQFF. The CDR3 DNA is TGCGCCAGCAGCTTGGGATCTAGCGGGAGTTACAATGAGCAGTTCTTC.